These 28 T cell receptor beta chains originate from one sample sequenced in a study of control samples from healthy donors and cancer patients. Assay used: immunoSEQ multiplex PCR; TCRdb lists only in-frame clones, some missing. The data contain roughly 130,000 clones, approximately 90% of them singletons. Sequenced input: blood. Receptors originate from a man aged 18 to 30 in good health.

This sequence joins TRBV5-1 and TRBJ2-5; D is perhaps TRBD2 (7 bases). This CDR3 has 15 residues. The V end was cut by 7 bases, the J end by 3 bases, with 19 bases between. In germline, CDR1 is SGHRS, CDR2 YFSETQ. CDR3 region: CASGLSGGPEETQYF. In DNA form, the CDR3 reads TGCGCCAGCGGATTATCGGGGGGCCCAGAAGAGACCCAGTACTTC.

The chain couples TRBV4-1 to TRBJ2-2; maybe TRBD1 (6 bases). V dropped 8 bases and J dropped 0 bases, with 10 bases sitting between them. The CDR3 is 14 residues long. Germline loops: CDR1 MGHRA, CDR2 YSYEKL. The CDR3 reads CASRQVPNTGELFF. For the CDR3, the DNA is TGCGCCAGCCGACAGGTTCCGAACACCGGGGAGCTGTTTTTT.

The chain combines TRBV7-9 with TRBJ2-5; maybe TRBD1 (6 bases). The ends were cut back, 4 bases at V and 4 bases at J, with 13 bases in the middle. The germline gives CDR1 SEHNR, CDR2 FQNEAQ (reference sequence). CDR3 length: 14 amino acids. CDR3 region: CASSSYRDGETQYF. The CDR3 DNA is TGTGCCAGCAGCTCCTACAGGGATGGAGAGACCCAGTACTTC.

J is TRBJ2-3 and V is TRBV5-4; TRBD1 matches 7 bases. Per germline, CDR1 SGHNT and CDR2 YYREEE (reference sequence). The CDR3 sequence is 15 residues long. V dropped 4 bases and J dropped 0; count of bases not matched to a gene: 5. The CDR3 spells CASSPQGPSTDTQYF. The CDR3 DNA reads TGTGCCAGCAGCCCACAGGGGCCGAGCACAGATACGCAGTATTTT.

The CDR3 reads CSVGTGDTGNTIYF. In DNA, the CDR3 is TGCAGCGTTGGTACAGGTGATACTGGAAACACCATATATTTT. This chain links TRBV29-1 with TRBJ1-3; tentatively, D is TRBD1 (5 bases). V gave up 4 bases and J gave up 2 bases, with 12 bases separating them. Germline CDR1 reads SQVTM; CDR2 reads ANQGSEA. This CDR3 is 14 amino acids long.

The chain couples TRBV6-2 or TRBV6-3 to TRBJ1-2; D might be TRBD1 (5 bases). The CDR3 has 12 amino acids. From germline, CDR1 is MNHEY and CDR2 SVGEGT. Trimming took 6 bases from V and 7 from J, leaving 12 bases between them. The CDR3 region is CASSLQVFGYTF. The CDR3 DNA follows: TGTGCCAGCAGCTTACAGGTCTTTGGCTACACCTTC.

Notes on this clone: The sample carries other DNA sequences with the same CDR3. The CDR3 DNA follows: TGCAGCGTTCGTCTAGCGGGCGAGCAGTACTTC. Its translation is CSVRLAGEQYF. This chain uses TRBV29-1 with TRBJ2-7, with 8 bases lining up with TRBD2. There are 11 residues in the CDR3. V was pared by 5 bases and J by 6 bases, with 3 bases of the junction left unmatched. CDR1 is SQVTM and CDR2 is ANQGSEA in the germline V gene.

The chain carries TRBV6-5 and TRBJ2-7, with a weak D call TRBD1 (6 bases). There are 15 residues in the CDR3. V was pared by 8 bases and J by 3 bases, with 20 bases between. Germline CDR1 reads MNHEY; CDR2 reads SVGAGI. Here the CDR3 DNA reads TGTGCCAGCTCCAGGGGCACAGGGAGCGACTACGAGCAGTACTTC. It yields the protein CASSRGTGSDYEQYF.

The rearrangement uses TRBV29-1 and TRBJ2-1; D is uncertain. CDR3 length equals 12 residues. V was shortened by 2 bases and J by 8 bases, with 10 bases between the two germline ends. Germline CDR1 SQVTM, CDR2 ANQGSEA. The CDR3 sequence is CSVEKGWHEQFF. CDR3 DNA: TGCAGCGTTGAAAAAGGGTGGCATGAGCAGTTCTTC.

This sequence joins TRBV4-2 and TRBJ1-5, with a weak D call TRBD1 (5 bases). This CDR3 contains 14 residues. V lost 1 base to trimming and J lost 5 bases, with 9 bases between them. From germline, CDR1 is LGHNA and CDR2 YNFKEQ. CDR3 DNA: TGTGCCAGCAGCCAAGGACAGAGTTATCAGCCCCAGCATTTT. Amino acids: CASSQGQSYQPQHF.

Concerning this clone: The same CDR3 is also encoded by other DNA sequences in this sample. V usage is TRBV5-1 and J usage is TRBJ2-3; the D is unclear. V was pared by 1 base and J by 2 bases, with 2 bases between. This CDR3 contains 12 residues. Germline V CDR1 and CDR2: SGHRS, YFSETQ. For the CDR3, the DNA is TGCGCCAGCAGCTTGTTCACAGATACGCAGTATTTT. This encodes CASSLFTDTQYF.

V usage is TRBV6-1 and J usage is TRBJ2-7; 9 nucleotides align to TRBD2. Per the germline V gene, CDR1 is MNHNS and CDR2 is SASEGT. CDR3 size: 15 residues. The trim removed 2 bases at V and 1 base at J, leaving 3 bases unmatched. CDR3: CASSESSGESYEQYF. The CDR3 nucleotides read TGTGCCAGCAGTGAATCTAGCGGGGAGTCCTACGAGCAGTACTTC.

CDR3 sequence: CASSPRLGARREQYF. CDR3 sequence (DNA): TGTGCCAGCAGCCCCCGGCTGGGGGCTCGCCGCGAGCAGTACTTC. The gene calls are TRBV14 and TRBJ2-7, with D perhaps matching TRBD1 (6 bases). Germline V gene data show CDR1 as SGHDN and CDR2 as FVKESK. V gave up 4 bases and J gave up 6 bases, with 19 bases separating them. CDR3 length equals 15 residues.

This chain links TRBV2 with TRBJ2-2; 8 nucleotides match TRBD1. The trim removed 4 bases at V and 5 bases at J, leaving 12 bases unmatched. The germline CDR1 and CDR2 sequences are SNHLY and FYNNEI. The CDR3 consists of 17 residues. The CDR3 sequence: CASSAAGTGVRTGELFF. Written as DNA, the CDR3 is TGTGCCAGCAGTGCCGCCGGGACAGGAGTGCGAACCGGGGAGCTGTTTTTT.

The CDR3 sequence: CASSRTGSYGYTF. The CDR3 coding sequence is TGTGCCAGCAGCCGGACAGGATCCTATGGCTACACCTTC. This chain joins TRBV7-9 and TRBJ1-2; 7 positions match TRBD1. V dropped 5 bases and J dropped 4; count of bases not matched to a gene: 4. The CDR3 loop spans 13 amino acids. Per the germline V gene, CDR1 is SEHNR and CDR2 is FQNEAQ (reference sequence).

The rearrangement joins TRBV12-3 or TRBV12-4 to TRBJ2-7; TRBD1 is a possible D gene (5 bases). Trimming stripped 5 bases from V and 2 bases from J, with 7 bases between. The CDR3 is 12 amino acids. Written as DNA, the CDR3 is TGTGCCAGCAGTCGACAGCCCTACGAGCAGTACTTC. Protein: CASSRQPYEQYF.

The chain employs TRBV30 and TRBJ2-5; D remains unclear. Germline V gene data show CDR1 as GTSNPN and CDR2 as SVGIG (reference sequence). Trimming took off 1 base at V and 1 base at J, with 7 bases between the two ends. The CDR3 is 13 amino acids. CDR3 sequence reads: CAWSGRLQETQYF. In DNA, the CDR3 is TGTGCCTGGAGTGGGCGGCTCCAAGAGACCCAGTACTTC.

The chain has TRBV19 and TRBJ2-7; D is perhaps TRBD2 (6 bases). Germline-derived CDR1 and CDR2 are LNHDA and SQIVND (reference sequence). Deletions cut 6 bases from V and 3 bases from J, with 12 bases between. The CDR3 sequence is 13 residues long. This CDR3 is CASRPGANYEQYF. CDR3 sequence (DNA): TGTGCCAGTAGGCCGGGAGCCAACTACGAGCAGTACTTC.

The chain recombines TRBV7-3 with TRBJ2-1, with D unclear. With 5 bases removed from V and 0 bases from J, the gap between germline ends came to 11 bases. The CDR3 spans 15 residues. CDR1 SGHTA and CDR2 FQGTGA come from the germline V gene. DNA for the CDR3: TGTGCCAGCAGCCCCCAGACGGGCTCCTACAATGAGCAGTTCTTC. It encodes CASSPQTGSYNEQFF.

In nucleotides, the CDR3 is TGTGCCAGCAGCTTGCAGACAGGCTCGAACTATGGCTACACCTTC. This sequence encodes CASSLQTGSNYGYTF. The V call is TRBV11-2, the J call TRBJ1-2; possible D gene TRBD1, 6 bases. The CDR3 runs to 15 residues. With 3 bases removed from V and 2 bases from J, the gap between germline ends came to 13 bases. CDR1 and CDR2 (germline): SGHAT, FQNNGV.

The chain uses TRBV6-5 and TRBJ2-2, with TRBD2 matching over 12 bases. Germline V gene lookup returns CDR1 MNHEY and CDR2 SVGAGI. CDR3 size: 15 residues. After removal of 6 bases from V and 6 bases from J, the junction contained 5 bases not matched to a gene. The CDR3 loop is CASRAGLAGPGELFF. The DNA for the CDR3 is TGTGCCAGCAGGGCCGGACTAGCGGGGCCCGGGGAGCTGTTTTTT.

J is TRBJ1-2 and V is TRBV19; D gene ambiguous. This CDR3 is built from 14 residues. Germline assignment: CDR1 LNHDA and CDR2 SQIVND (reference sequence). The V end lost 3 bases, the J end lost 2 bases, and 10 bases lay between the germline ends. The CDR3 loop is CASSMYDRNYGYTF. The CDR3 DNA is TGTGCCAGTAGTATGTATGACCGAAACTATGGCTACACCTTC.

The chain uses TRBV6-4 and TRBJ2-3; the D is unclear. This CDR3 comprises 13 residues. The V gene lost 2 bases and the J gene lost 4 bases, with 7 bases spanning the gap. CDR1 is MRHNA, CDR2 SNTAGT, per germline. Here the CDR3 DNA reads TGTGCCAGCAGTGACAGGTTCGCAGATACGCAGTATTTT. This encodes CASSDRFADTQYF.

The V call is TRBV19, the J call TRBJ2-5; TRBD2 is a possible D gene (6 bases). Germline V gene data show CDR1 as LNHDA and CDR2 as SQIVND (reference sequence). The V end lost 11 bases, the J end lost 5 bases, and 9 bases lay between the germline ends. This CDR3 is 10 amino acids long. The CDR3 loop reads CAAGRETQYF. The CDR3 DNA reads as TGTGCCGCGGGGCGGGAGACCCAGTACTTC.

This sequence joins TRBV5-1 and TRBJ1-2; D may be TRBD1 (6 bases). Germline V lookup: CDR1 SGHRS, CDR2 YFSETQ. This CDR3 is 13 amino acids long. V shed 0 bases and J shed 10 bases, with 13 bases lying between them. In DNA, the CDR3 is TGCGCCAGCAGCTTGGACGCCATGGGGGCCTACACCTTC. Its translation is CASSLDAMGAYTF.

The chain uses TRBV27 and TRBJ2-1; D perhaps matches TRBD2 (5 bases). V dropped 6 bases and J dropped 0 bases, with 12 bases sitting between them. Germline V lookup: CDR1 MNHEY, CDR2 SMNVEV (reference sequence). The length of the CDR3 is 15 residues. The CDR3: CASRMTGSSYNEQFF. The CDR3 bases are TGTGCCAGCAGGATGACGGGAAGCTCCTACAATGAGCAGTTCTTC.

The gene calls are TRBV5-1 and TRBJ1-1; D unresolved. The germline V gene encodes CDR1 SGHRS and CDR2 YFSETQ. CDR3 length equals 14 residues. With 0 bases removed from V and 2 bases from J, the gap between germline ends came to 8 bases. CDR3 loop: CASSLEQINTEAFF. The CDR3 coding sequence is TGCGCCAGCAGCTTGGAACAGATAAACACTGAAGCTTTCTTT. The complete variable domain, with remaining parts taken from reference TRBV5-1 and TRBJ1-1, reads KAGVTQTPRYLIKTRGQQVTLSCSPISGHRSVSWYQQTPGQGLQFLFEYFSETQRNKGNFPGRFSGRQFSNSRSEMNVSTLELGDSALYLCASSLEQINTEAFFGQGTRLTVV.

As DNA, the CDR3 is TGTGCCACCAGCCAACAGACAGGGGGAAACACCATATATTTT. Translation gives CATSQQTGGNTIYF. The gene calls are TRBV15 and TRBJ1-3; 7 nucleotides line up with TRBD1. The CDR3 spans 14 residues. The V gene's germline CDR1 is LNHNV and CDR2 YYDKDF (reference sequence). Germline trimming cut 5 bases from V and 4 bases from J; bases unmatched to any gene: 5.